This T cell receptor beta chain came from a study of T cell repertoires in cytomegalovirus infection (dated by TCRdb to the late 2010s). Turning to the overall study: The HLA type of each donor mattered for the analysis, because public TCR beta signatures pointed to carriage of CMV infection along with the matching HLA type.

This sample was sequenced with an Illumina HiSeq 1500. TCRdb trimmed the raw reads at Q25, called clones with MiXCR and kept productive beta chains. Each CDR3 protein appears once, grouped with its most common genes and DNA. The sample includes about 530,000 distinct CDR3 sequences, with about 26% observed a single time. The ten largest clones capture approximately 13% of the sample. Points the paper makes about the study in general: Carriers of CMV infection plus the relevant HLA type were discriminated by the cumulative frequency of public TCR beta family members in the study cohort and in an independent approximately 350-donor cohort. In the ex vivo response, HLA-C-restricted CMV-specific TCR beta clonotypes were dominant, and in two of eight donors the single most frequent clonotype came from this HLA-C-restricted group.

There are 16 amino acids in the CDR3, from cysteine to phenylalanine inclusive. Only the CDR3 DNA stays, 48 bases, in frame from base 1. V trim: 1 base; J trim: 3 bases; unmatched bases: 7. From the germline V gene, CDR1 is MDHEN and CDR2 is SYDVKM. In the case of this clonotype: The specificity of this receptor is unknown. Base qualities are missing; no much larger clone stands one base away.

The rearrangement joined TRBV28 to TRBJ1-1, and 8 bases in between align with TRBD1. The receptor's source is a human donor in good health (CMV status not recorded). Some clones in this sample may be carry-over from other donors' samples. Sample: PBMCs. The encoded CDR3 is CASSLFLTGVDTEAFF. At the DNA level, the sequence is TGTGCCAGCAGTTTATTTCTGACAGGGGTGGACACTGAAGCTTTCTTT.